This section outlines one T cell receptor (beta chain) sequence together with its context. These data are taken from a study of blood T cell repertoires in COVID-19. Study context: Donors in the United States, Italy and Spain gave samples during acute or convalescent COVID-19. The cDNA or gDNA used as material had been derived from T cells, B-cell-depleted T cells, or PBMCs.

Per the original methods: Estimates of nucleated cell counts were drawn from the amplification of reference gene primers. Generated by immunoSEQ multiplex PCR, the TCRdb table keeps only in-frame clones and is missing some. V and J calls and clone size are given by that table; D and trimming were obtained from the DNA. Among approximately 500,000 clones, roughly 91% were seen once, and the ten largest hold around 7.8%. The origin of this receptor is a woman aged 50 to 60 with COVID-19, enrolled during active disease. Sequenced material: peripheral blood.

This chain's CDR3 is CIGGGLGNTIYF. CDR3 DNA: TGCATCGGGGGGGGCTTGGGAAACACCATATATTTT. This rearrangement joins TRBV29-1 to TRBJ1-3; D perhaps matches TRBD1 (6 bases). The germline gives CDR1 SQVTM, CDR2 ANQGSEA. CDR3 length: 12 residues.